The text below deals with one T cell receptor beta chain. Reverse transcription of roughly 0.5 to 1 ug RNA was performed with random hexamers. immunoSEQ multiplex PCR amplified TCR beta CDR3 across 54 Vbeta, 13 Jbeta. Each CDR3 protein is one row after TCRdb ran MiXCR on the immunoSEQ multiplex PCR reads. Here the sample spans about 60,000 distinct CDR3 sequences, roughly nine tenths being singletons. The data are from a study of CD8 T cells in Susac syndrome. The length of the CDR3 is 12 residues. Germline V gene lookup returns CDR1 SQVTM and CDR2 ANQGSEA. Trimming removed 5 bases from V and 4 bases from J, with 9 bases in between.

Sequencing was performed on CD8+ T cells from PBMCs. The clonotype originates from a human donor in good health. The chain carries TRBV29-1 and TRBJ1-3, with a possible D match to TRBD1 (5 bases). The DNA for the CDR3 is TGCAGCGTTCAGGGAGCCGGAAACACCATATATTTT. Protein: CSVQGAGNTIYF.